The clone carrying this TCR beta chain was seen just once. Its antigen is unidentified. The CDR3 has 12 residues. V lost 1 base, J lost 9 bases, and 7 bases lay in between. In germline, CDR1 is SEHNR, CDR2 FQNEAQ (reference sequence). The sample is drawn from a study of cytomegalovirus exposure and HLA in healthy donors. Study at large: Membership in the Caucasian-associated ancestry cluster was found for about four fifths of 398 genotyped donors.

General study results and limits: Data from an earlier analysis indicated that most TCR beta V segments were productive either about 87% or about 30% of the time.

The PCR used 60 Vbeta and 13 Jbeta primers. How the authors handled the data: Later work found approximately 87 million unique TCR beta chains, with 9.5 million to 12 million shared. Profiling relied on immunoSEQ multiplex PCR, and the TCRdb table lists in-frame clones only, not all of them. V, J and clone size are those of that table, while D and trimming were read from the DNA. The table records about 190,000 clones, 70% to 75% of them present only once. Material for sequencing was PBMCs. The clonotype comes from a young man in good health and CMV-seropositive. The V call is TRBV7-9, the J call TRBJ2-1; D possibly corresponds to TRBD2 (5 bases). In DNA form, the CDR3 reads TGTGCCAGCAGCTTAGGAGAGGGTGAGCAGTTCTTC. Encoded protein: CASSLGEGEQFF.